The 18 T cell receptor beta chains in this list originate from one sample, sequenced in a study of T cells in Graves' hyperthyroidism and ophthalmopathy. Amplification of TCR beta CDR3 regions used RNA as the template. Carried out on the TCR CDR3, a first-round RT-PCR used the HTBI primer set. TCRdb re-called the multiplex PCR reads with MiXCR, one entry per CDR3 protein. This table holds nearly 250,000 distinct CDR3 sequences, approximately 25% found once. The source material was blood. These receptors were taken from a woman aged 40 to 49 with Graves' ophthalmopathy.

The table lists this clonotype with a few counts. The rearrangement links TRBV12-3 or TRBV12-4 to TRBJ1-2; D may be TRBD1 (6 bases). Trimming pared 5 bases from V and 1 base from J, leaving 11 bases between. This CDR3 has 14 amino acids. CDR3 residues: CASSADRINYGYTF. CDR3 bases: TGTGCCAGCAGTGCCGACAGGATTAACTATGGCTACACCTTC.

This clonotype came up many times. The V gene is TRBV5-1, the J gene TRBJ1-1; D ambiguous. The V gene lost 4 bases and the J gene lost 1 base, with 11 bases spanning the gap. This CDR3 contains 14 residues. Germline V gene data show CDR1 as SGHRS and CDR2 as YFSETQ. The CDR3, as DNA: TGCGCCAGCAGCGTGGATCAGAGGAACACTGAAGCTTTCTTT. Its protein is CASSVDQRNTEAFF.

This clonotype was observed at least ten times. The missing conserved phenylalanine or tryptophan at the end of this CDR3 makes a read error likely. The V call is TRBV7-8, the J call TRBJ1-1; D call uncertain. Germline V gene data show CDR1 as SGHVS and CDR2 as FQNEAQ. The CDR3 is made up of 12 amino acids. The V end lost 3 bases, the J end lost 8 bases, and 10 bases lay between the germline ends. The CDR3: CASSFGSAEAFL. The CDR3 DNA follows: TGTGCCAGCAGCTTTGGTTCAGCCGAAGCTTTCCTT.

This clonotype showed up many times. V is TRBV27 and J is TRBJ1-2, with unresolved D. The CDR3 covers 12 residues. The germline CDR1 and CDR2 sequences are MNHEY and SMNVEV (reference sequence). Trimming shortened V by 1 base and J by 6 bases, and 6 bases separated the two germline ends. Here the CDR3 DNA reads TGTGCCAGCAGTTTATTGAAGGATGGCTACACCTTC. It is translated as CASSLLKDGYTF.

This clonotype was picked up many times. The rearrangement uses TRBV10-3 and TRBJ2-7; tentative D call: TRBD1 (7 bases). CDR1 ENHRY and CDR2 SYGVKD come from the germline V gene. The CDR3 covers 15 residues. The V gene lost 4 bases and the J gene lost 6 bases, with 19 bases spanning the gap. CDR3 in amino acids: CAISGEQGRLVEQYF. In DNA, the CDR3 is TGTGCCATCAGTGGGGAACAGGGGAGGTTGGTCGAGCAGTACTTC.

This clonotype was recorded many times. J is TRBJ1-2 and V is TRBV7-2, with 8 bases that match TRBD1. V was pared by 0 bases and J by 4 bases, with 13 bases of the junction left unmatched. Germline values: CDR1 SGHTA, CDR2 FQGNSA. This CDR3 comprises 18 residues. The CDR3 protein is CASSLAGGGQGAPYGYTF. The CDR3 bases are TGTGCCAGCAGCTTAGCGGGGGGAGGACAGGGCGCACCCTATGGCTACACCTTC. Supplemented by reference TRBV7-2 and TRBJ1-2, the full variable domain reads GAGVSQSPSNKVTEKGKDVELRCDPISGHTALYWYRQSLGQGLEFLIYFQGNSAPDKSGLPSDRFSAERTGGSVSTLTIQRTQQEDSAVYLCASSLAGGGQGAPYGYTFGSGTRLTVV.

The chain links TRBV6-1 to TRBJ2-7; D call uncertain. V was trimmed by 7 bases and J by 5 bases, leaving 18 bases between them. The V gene's germline CDR1 is MNHNS and CDR2 SASEGT. CDR3 length: 14 residues. The CDR3 nucleotides read TGTGCCAGCACCCGCTCTACAGTGGAGCACGAGCAGTACTTC. Its protein is CASTRSTVEHEQYF.

Of note for this clonotype: Possible read error: a much larger clone is one base away. This chain joins TRBV4-2 and TRBJ2-7; 9 nucleotides match TRBD2. The CDR3 extends over 14 amino acids. The V gene's germline CDR1 is LGHNA and CDR2 YNFKEQ. CDR3 region: CASSRASGDYDQYF. The CDR3 nucleotides are TGTGCCAGCAGCCGGGCTAGCGGGGACTACGACCAGTACTTC.

The rearrangement uses TRBV10-3 and TRBJ1-1, with TRBD1 matching over 8 bases. Per germline, CDR1 ENHRY and CDR2 SYGVKD. The CDR3 spans 13 residues. V lost 11 bases to trimming and J lost 4 bases; unmatched junction nucleotides: 9. The CDR3: CAATGGRSTEAFF. DNA of the CDR3: TGTGCCGCAACAGGGGGTAGGAGCACTGAAGCTTTCTTT.

At least ten counts were recorded for this clonotype. The chain couples TRBV4-2 to TRBJ2-4, with D hard to call. V shed 1 base and J shed 0 bases, with 4 bases lying between them. The CDR3 covers 14 residues. In germline, CDR1 is LGHNA, CDR2 YNFKEQ. CDR3 loop: CASSQGAAKNIQYF. The CDR3 nucleotides read TGTGCCAGCAGCCAAGGGGCAGCCAAAAACATTCAGTACTTC.

A few counts support this clonotype. The rearrangement links TRBV6-1 to TRBJ1-1; 9 bases match TRBD1. The germline CDR1 and CDR2 sequences are MNHNS and SASEGT. The CDR3 loop spans 14 amino acids. The CDR3 DNA is TGTGCATTAAAACGGGGACAGGGGAACACTGAAGCTTTCTTT. Translated, it gives CALKRGQGNTEAFF.

In its sample, this clonotype was seen many times. The chain employs TRBV4-1 and TRBJ2-7; the D call may be TRBD1 or TRBD2 (5 bases each). The CDR3 loop spans 15 amino acids. Trimming removed 0 bases from V and 0 bases from J, with 9 bases in between. Germline V CDR1 and CDR2: MGHRA, YSYEKL. CDR3 in amino acids: CASSQDMGVSYEQYF. The CDR3, as DNA: TGCGCCAGCAGCCAAGATATGGGGGTCTCCTACGAGCAGTACTTC.

The chain has TRBV28 and TRBJ1-1; D is possibly TRBD1 (5 bases). Germline-derived CDR1 and CDR2 are MDHEN and SYDVKM. V lost 4 bases and J lost 4, with 10 bases in between. The CDR3 covers 13 residues. The CDR3 here is CASSWGKGTEAFF. The CDR3 DNA is TGTGCCAGCAGTTGGGGGAAGGGCACTGAAGCTTTCTTT.

J is TRBJ2-5 and V is TRBV27; weak D call: TRBD2 (6 bases). Trimming left V 4 bases short and J 13 bases short, with 19 bases between. This CDR3 contains 13 residues. Germline CDR1 reads MNHEY; CDR2 reads SMNVEV (reference sequence). DNA of the CDR3: TGTGCCAGCAGTTCGGGGGAGTCCCCGTTTCGGTACTTC. As protein: CASSSGESPFRYF.

In its sample, this clonotype was seen many times. This chain uses TRBV11-3 with TRBJ2-2; weak D call: TRBD2 (6 bases). From germline, CDR1 is SGHNT and CDR2 YENEEA. CDR3 length equals 15 residues. V lost 5 bases to trimming and J lost 4 bases, with 14 bases between them. The CDR3 sequence is CASSKGGDGTGELFF. Written as DNA, the CDR3 is TGTGCCAGCAGCAAAGGCGGGGATGGCACCGGGGAGCTGTTTTTT.

The chain recombines TRBV12-3 or TRBV12-4 with TRBJ2-5, with D uncertain. This CDR3 is 14 amino acids long. Trimming cost V 8 bases and J 5 bases, with 18 bases left between them. This chain's CDR3 is CASAHNGVSETQYF. In nucleotides, the CDR3 is TGTGCCAGCGCGCACAATGGGGTTAGCGAGACCCAGTACTTC.

This clonotype was seen once. This chain links TRBV19 with TRBJ2-5; a weak D match, TRBD2 (6 bases). V lost 5 bases to trimming and J lost 5 bases, with 30 bases between them. Germline CDR1 reads LNHDA; CDR2 reads SQIVND (reference sequence). CDR3 length: 19 amino acids. CDR3 DNA: TGTGCCAGTAGTCCTCGAGGTGGGGCGGGAATGCCGGATCGCGAGACCCAGTACTTC. It codes for CASSPRGGAGMPDRETQYF.

This clonotype was counted ten times or more. V is TRBV6-1 and J is TRBJ2-2; 11 nucleotides line up with TRBD2. This CDR3 is built from 18 residues. CDR1 and CDR2 from the germline V gene are MNHNS and SASEGT. The V gene end was trimmed by 6 bases and the J gene end by 4 bases; junction bases not matched to a gene: 13. As DNA, the CDR3 is TGTGCCAGCAGGAAGCGTCTAGCGGGAGGAGGAAGCACCGGGGAGCTGTTTTTT. Translation gives CASRKRLAGGGSTGELFF.